This TCR beta chain derives from a study of identical twins (TCRdb year 2016). For the wider study: To test whether fetal clonotypes persist, the study used deep sequencing on TCR alpha and beta repertoires from monozygotic twins, unrelated adults of various ages, and cord blood. To rule out contamination, replicate twin experiments were performed at different times with different library preparation protocols. Summary of the overall study and its limitations: A weaker excess of twin sharing was found in beta out-of-frame sequences because the signal-to-noise ratio was lowered by fewer shared sequences. Abundant cord blood beta clonotypes carried fewer insertions; young adult naive repertoires showed a weaker similar trend, while memory repertoires showed none. Conclusions relied on cross-sectional statistical analysis, since the same donors could not be followed over many years. Invariant T cells such as MAIT and iNKT could partly confound zero-insertion analyses, though diverse VJ usage argued against this for most clonotypes. Compared with coincidental sharing between unrelated individuals, out-of-frame TCR alpha sequences shared between twins had an excess of sequences with low generation probability. Out-of-frame TCR alpha sharing in monozygotic twins was systematically underestimated by recombination models, whereas sharing between unrelated individuals was in agreement with the recombination models.

Library creation used 5' RACE. The instrument was an Illumina HiSeq 2000. A universal primer binding site was introduced by template switching, and a unique molecular identifier was present in the final cDNA, enabling accurate counting of TCR cDNA molecules. First-strand cDNA for TCR alpha and beta chains was synthesized from specific primers in the conserved constant-segment region. To control for contamination, every cDNA library carried two barcodes: a SMART-Mk sample barcode plus Illumina barcodes. TruSeq adapter sequences and Illumina sample barcodes were added in two successive PCR steps. Sequencing of the TCR alpha and beta cDNA libraries was done on the Illumina HiSeq platform using custom primers. The source study handled its data this way. Raw reads were processed with MiGEC to extract unique molecular identifiers, and MiXCR was used to determine CDR3 positions. For each individual, recombination models were inferred using an EM algorithm with the repgenHMM and IGoR tools. Shared clonotypes were analyzed with the tcR package in R, and sharing was normalized by the product of cloneset sizes. Out-of-frame nonproductive sequences were analyzed to study raw recombination free of thymic and clonal selection effects. The public reads were quality trimmed at Q25 with fastp and then assembled into clones with MiXCR by TCRdb, keeping productive beta chains. Duplicate CDR3 protein sequences are folded into a single record with the most common DNA and genes. The V and J calls, along with clone size, are taken from TCRdb and not from the paper's own processing. The sample yields approximately 500,000 distinct CDR3 sequences; less than 25% were counted once. Around 3% of the sample comes from the top ten.

V was cut back by 3 bases and J by 5 bases, leaving a gap of 11 bases between them. CDR1 SGHKS and CDR2 YYEKEE were looked up in the germline V gene (reference sequence). From the cysteine through the phenylalanine, the CDR3 covers 13 amino acids. Only the CDR3 DNA stays, 39 bases, in frame from base 1. Every donor in the study was a healthy Caucasian. The twin cohort consisted of three pairs of female monozygotic twins, all aged about 18 to 29 years. Positive isolation kits from Invitrogen were used to isolate CD4+ and CD8+ T cell populations. This clonotype came up a few times. Which antigen it targets is not known. Base-call qualities are not available, and no considerably larger clone is one nucleotide away. These data were also filed under a second study, of T cells expressing NK-cell markers. In that second paper, the authors write: In sorted CD3+CD56+NKG2C+, CD3+CD56+NKG2C- and CD3+CD56-NKG2C+ T-cell subsets from eight donors, TCR beta-chain repertoires were profiled. Seven of the eight sequenced donors were HCMV-seropositive and one was HCMV-seronegative. To restrict sorting to alphabetaTCR-expressing T cells, an anti-gammadeltaTCR antibody was added in several experiments. In six donors, the dominant CD3+CD56+NKG2C+ clonotypes were among the top 10 CD8+ clonotypes and accounted for roughly 1.0-8% of CD8+ T cells. Those dominant clonotypes were again the most abundant among CD3+CD56-NKG2C+ cells in a few donors, at about 25-60.1%. It remained unclear whether the expanded NKG2C-expressing T cell clones were specific for HCMV antigens. Randomly selected healthy volunteers, three men and five women, were used as the eight sequenced donors. HCMV serostatus was determined by detecting HCMV-specific IgG in serum with a commercial ELISA kit. MIGEC was used to demultiplex reads and group reads by UMI, and MiTCR was used to assemble and quantify clonotypes. To exclude erroneous sequences, any TCR cDNA sequence not supported by at least two reads was discarded. Downstream repertoire analysis used the tcR package, and clonotypes were matched across fractions by CDR3 nucleotide sequence plus V segment. VDJmatch was used to annotate antigen specificity against VDJdb, with one amino acid substitution allowed in CDR3.

The rearranged chain carries TRBV5-5 and TRBJ2-5, and TRBD1 may be the D gene, going by 5 matching bases. The clonotype originates from a woman aged 18 to 35 in good health. Sequencing input: CD4+ T cells sorted from blood. The CDR3 corresponds to CASSWGRLETQYF. The DNA sequence is given as TGTGCCAGCAGCTGGGGCAGACTGGAGACCCAGTACTTC.